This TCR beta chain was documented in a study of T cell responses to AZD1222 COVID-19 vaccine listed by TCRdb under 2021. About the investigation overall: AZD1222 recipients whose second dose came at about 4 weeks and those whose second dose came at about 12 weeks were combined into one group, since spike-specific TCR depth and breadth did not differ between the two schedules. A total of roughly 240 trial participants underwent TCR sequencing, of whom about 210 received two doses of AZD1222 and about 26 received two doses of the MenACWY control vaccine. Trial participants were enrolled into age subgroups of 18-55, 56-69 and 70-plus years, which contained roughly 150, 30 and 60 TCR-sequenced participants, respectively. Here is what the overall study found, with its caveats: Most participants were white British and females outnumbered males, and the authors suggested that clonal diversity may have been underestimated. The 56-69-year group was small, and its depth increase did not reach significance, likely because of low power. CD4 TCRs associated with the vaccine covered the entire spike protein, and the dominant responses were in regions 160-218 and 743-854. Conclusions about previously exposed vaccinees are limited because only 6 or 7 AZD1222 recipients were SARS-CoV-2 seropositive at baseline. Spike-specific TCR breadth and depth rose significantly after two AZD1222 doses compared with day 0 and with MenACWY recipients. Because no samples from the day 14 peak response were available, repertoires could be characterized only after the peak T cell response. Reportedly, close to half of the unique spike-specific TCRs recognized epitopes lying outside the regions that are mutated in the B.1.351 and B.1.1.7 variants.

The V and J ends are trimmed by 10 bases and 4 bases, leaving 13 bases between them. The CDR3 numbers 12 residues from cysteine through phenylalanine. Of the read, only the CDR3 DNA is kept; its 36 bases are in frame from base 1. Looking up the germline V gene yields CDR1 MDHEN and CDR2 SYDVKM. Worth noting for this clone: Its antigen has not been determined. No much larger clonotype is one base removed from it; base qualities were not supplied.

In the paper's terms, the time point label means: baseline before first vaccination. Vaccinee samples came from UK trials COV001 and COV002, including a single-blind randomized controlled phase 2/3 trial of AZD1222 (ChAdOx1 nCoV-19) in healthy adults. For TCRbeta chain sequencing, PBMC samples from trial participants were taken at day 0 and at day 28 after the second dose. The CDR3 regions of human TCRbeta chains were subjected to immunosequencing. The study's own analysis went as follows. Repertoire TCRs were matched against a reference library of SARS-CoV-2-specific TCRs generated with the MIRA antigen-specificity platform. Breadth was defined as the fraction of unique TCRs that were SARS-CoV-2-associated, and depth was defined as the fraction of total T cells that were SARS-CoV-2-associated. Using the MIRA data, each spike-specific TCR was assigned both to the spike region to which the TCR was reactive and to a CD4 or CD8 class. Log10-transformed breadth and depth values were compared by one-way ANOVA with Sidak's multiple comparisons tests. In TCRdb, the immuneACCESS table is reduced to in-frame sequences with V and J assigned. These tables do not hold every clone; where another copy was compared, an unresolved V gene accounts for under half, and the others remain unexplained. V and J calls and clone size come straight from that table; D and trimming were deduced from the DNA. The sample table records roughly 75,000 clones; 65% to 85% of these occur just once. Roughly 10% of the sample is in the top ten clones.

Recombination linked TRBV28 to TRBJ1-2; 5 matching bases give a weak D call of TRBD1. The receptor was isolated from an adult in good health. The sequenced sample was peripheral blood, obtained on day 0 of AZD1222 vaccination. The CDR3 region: CATKQDLYGYTF. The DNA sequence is TGTGCCACCAAACAGGACCTCTATGGCTACACCTTC.